Listed here are 14 T cell receptor beta chains from one sample, sequenced in a study of cytotoxic CD8 clonotypes in ibrutinib-treated CLL. Assay: immunoSEQ multiplex PCR; the TCRdb copy retains only in-frame clones and omits some. The repertoire includes some 300,000 clones, roughly 79% of them detected once, and approximately 7% sits in the top ten. The source was PBMCs, collected before ibrutinib treatment. Receptor source: a human donor with chronic lymphocytic leukemia.

Only a few counts were recorded for this clone. The chain has TRBV7-9 and TRBJ2-7; 7 nucleotides match TRBD1. CDR3 size: 15 residues. Trimming removed 5 bases from V and 2 bases from J; junction bases left unmatched: 9. CDR1 and CDR2 from the germline V gene are SEHNR and FQNEAQ (reference sequence). CDR3 loop: CASSPRTGGTYEQYF. As DNA, the CDR3 is TGTGCCAGCAGCCCACGGACAGGAGGCACCTACGAGCAGTACTTC.

This clone was found once. The chain uses TRBV28 and TRBJ2-2; TRBD1 matches at 7 bases. Germline V gene data show CDR1 as MDHEN and CDR2 as SYDVKM. The V gene end was trimmed by 6 bases and the J gene end by 0 bases; junction bases not matched to a gene: 4. CDR3 length: 15 amino acids. CDR3 protein: CASSNTGANTGELFF. The CDR3 region has the DNA TGTGCCAGCAGCAATACAGGGGCGAACACCGGGGAGCTGTTTTTT.

The chain couples TRBV2 to TRBJ1-3, with 8 positions matching TRBD1. This CDR3 is 15 amino acids long. Germline V gives CDR1 SNHLY, CDR2 FYNNEI. V lost 10 bases to trimming and J lost 4 bases; unmatched junction nucleotides: 12. CDR3 coding DNA: TGTGCCACCACATACGGACAGGGAAAAGGAAACACCATATATTTT. It specifies CATTYGQGKGNTIYF.

V gene TRBV30 combines with J gene TRBJ2-1, with a tentative D call TRBD2 (6 bases). Looked up from germline, CDR1 is GTSNPN and CDR2 is SVGIG (reference sequence). The CDR3 runs 14 residues. Trimming shortened V by 1 base and J by 4 bases, and 11 bases separated the two germline ends. The CDR3 DNA sequence: TGTGCCTGGAGTGGGGCTAGCGAATACAATGAGCAGTTCTTC. Translated, it gives CAWSGASEYNEQFF.

The chain is built from TRBV9 and TRBJ1-2; D uncertain. Trimming shortened V by 4 bases and J by 3 bases, and 13 bases separated the two germline ends. The CDR3 sequence is 14 residues long. Germline V gives CDR1 SGDLS, CDR2 YYNGEE. CDR3 sequence (DNA): TGTGCCAGCAGCCCCCAGCCTGACTACTATGGCTACACCTTC. Amino acid sequence: CASSPQPDYYGYTF.

The V and J genes are TRBV5-1 and TRBJ2-5, with TRBD2 as a possible D gene (6 bases). Germline V gene lookup returns CDR1 SGHRS and CDR2 YFSETQ. V was clipped by 2 bases and J by 5 bases, with 7 bases between them. This CDR3 contains 12 residues. CDR3: CASSFGGETQYF. In DNA, the CDR3 is TGCGCCAGCAGCTTTGGAGGGGAGACCCAGTACTTC.

This chain links TRBV14 with TRBJ2-2, with 12 bases fitting TRBD2. This CDR3 spans 18 amino acids. The J segment lost 0 bases and the V segment lost 4 bases, leaving 6 bases of the junction unmatched. Germline V lookup: CDR1 SGHDN, CDR2 FVKESK. The CDR3 DNA reads TGTGCCAGCAGCCTGACTAGCGGGAGCCTCACGAACACCGGGGAGCTGTTTTTT. It translates to CASSLTSGSLTNTGELFF.

For this clone: The same CDR3 can be traced to other DNA sequences in this sample. The chain carries TRBV18 and TRBJ2-7; D might be TRBD2 (5 bases). The germline V gene encodes CDR1 KGHSH and CDR2 LQKENI. Trimming left V 0 bases short and J 6 bases short, with 9 bases between. The CDR3 is 13 residues long. Written as DNA, the CDR3 is TGTGCCAGCTCACCACCGGTCGGGGTCGAGCAGTACTTC. This encodes CASSPPVGVEQYF.

The chain couples TRBV4-2 to TRBJ2-1; 7 bases are a match to TRBD2. Unmatched junction bases numbered 12, after V lost 0 bases and J lost 7 bases. This CDR3 has 17 amino acids. Germline CDR1 is LGHNA and CDR2 is YNFKEQ. In DNA form, the CDR3 reads TGTGCCAGCAGCCAAGATCCAGCGGGAATATGGGGGAATGAGCAGTTCTTC. Residues: CASSQDPAGIWGNEQFF.

V usage is TRBV27 and J usage is TRBJ1-5; D possibly corresponds to TRBD1 (5 bases). Looked up from germline, CDR1 is MNHEY and CDR2 is SMNVEV (reference sequence). The CDR3 contains 15 residues. V dropped 3 bases and J dropped 2 bases, with 11 bases sitting between them. In DNA, the CDR3 is TGTGCCAGCAGTTTTGAGGGGTTGGGCAATCAGCCCCAGCATTTT. This codes for CASSFEGLGNQPQHF.

The V call is TRBV27, the J call TRBJ1-5; the match to TRBD1 covers 7 bases. With 0 bases clipped from V and 3 bases from J, the junction kept 14 bases outside the gene matches. CDR1 MNHEY and CDR2 SMNVEV come from the germline V gene (reference sequence). This CDR3 contains 19 residues. CDR3 nucleotides: TGTGCCAGCAGTTTATCAAGAACAGGGGTAACAAAAAACAATCAGCCCCAGCATTTT. Encoded protein: CASSLSRTGVTKNNQPQHF.

The chain uses TRBV6-5 and TRBJ2-7; TRBD1 might be the D (6 bases). Germline V gene lookup returns CDR1 MNHEY and CDR2 SVGAGI. Trimming shortened V by 5 bases and J by 2 bases, and 10 bases separated the two germline ends. This CDR3 region has 13 residues. Here the CDR3 reads CASSGQPPYEQYF. The DNA of the CDR3 is TGTGCCAGCAGTGGACAGCCACCCTACGAGCAGTACTTC.

This clone has just one count. This chain uses TRBV7-2 with TRBJ2-2, with 14 bases aligning to TRBD2. With 5 bases clipped from V and 10 bases from J, the junction kept 6 bases outside the gene matches. CDR3 size: 15 residues. Germline V CDR1 and CDR2: SGHTA, FQGNSA. The CDR3 coding sequence is TGTGCCAGCAGCAAGGGACTAGCGGGAGACGCGGAGCTGTTTTTT. It yields the protein CASSKGLAGDAELFF.

V is TRBV5-4 and J is TRBJ2-3; 7 positions match TRBD2. CDR1 and CDR2 from the germline V gene are SGHNT and YYREEE (reference sequence). The J segment lost 0 bases and the V segment lost 5 bases, leaving 9 bases of the junction unmatched. This CDR3 region has 16 residues. This CDR3 is CASREGGPGSTDTQYF. The CDR3 DNA is TGTGCCAGCAGGGAGGGAGGGCCAGGGAGCACAGATACGCAGTATTTT. The full variable domain, with the rest looked up from reference TRBV5-4 and TRBJ2-3, is ETGVTQSPTHLIKTRGQQVTLRCSSQSGHNTVSWYQQALGQGPQFIFQYYREEENGRGNFPPRFSGLQFPNYSSELNVNALELDDSALYLCASREGGPGSTDTQYFGPGTRLTVL.